This entry concerns a single T cell receptor beta chain. Its antigen is as yet unknown. The CDR3 runs 13 residues. In germline, CDR1 is MNHNS, CDR2 SASEGT. V was clipped by 6 bases and J by 0 bases, with 9 bases between them. The entry originates in a study of T cells in localized non-small cell lung cancer. TCRdb's table, derived via immunoSEQ multiplex PCR, lists solely in-frame clones and lacks some. Found here are tens of thousands of clones, 80% to 90% of them singletons; the top ten hold roughly 13%. Study conclusions and caveats: Highest T cell clonality was seen in uninvolved adjacent lung, surpassing that measured in tumor. Of the top 100 tumor clones, median around 60 were in adjacent lung, 25 to 35 among its top 100.

The input for sequencing was peripheral blood, taken before any cancer treatment. The chain has TRBV6-1 and TRBJ2-7; perhaps TRBD2 as D (6 bases). This receptor was obtained from a female donor aged 60 or older with stage I lung adenocarcinoma. The CDR3 spells CASRSGPSYEQYF. CDR3 DNA: TGTGCCAGCAGGAGCGGGCCCTCCTACGAGCAGTACTTC.